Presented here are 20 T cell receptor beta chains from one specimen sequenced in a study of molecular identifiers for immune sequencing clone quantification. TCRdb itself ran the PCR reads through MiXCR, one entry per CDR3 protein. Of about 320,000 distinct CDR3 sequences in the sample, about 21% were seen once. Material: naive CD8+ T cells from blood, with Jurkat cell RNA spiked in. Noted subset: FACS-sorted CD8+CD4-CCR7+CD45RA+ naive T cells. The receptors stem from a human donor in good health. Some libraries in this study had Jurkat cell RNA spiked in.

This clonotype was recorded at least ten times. CDR3 in amino acids: CAASWGITNEKLFF. Here the CDR3 DNA reads TGTGCCGCGAGTTGGGGCATAACTAATGAAAAACTGTTTTTT. The chain has TRBV6-6 and TRBJ1-4, with D perhaps matching TRBD1 (5 bases). The CDR3 has 14 residues. The germline CDR1 and CDR2 sequences are MNHNY and SVGAGI (reference sequence). Trimming stripped 11 bases from V and 1 base from J, with 14 bases between.

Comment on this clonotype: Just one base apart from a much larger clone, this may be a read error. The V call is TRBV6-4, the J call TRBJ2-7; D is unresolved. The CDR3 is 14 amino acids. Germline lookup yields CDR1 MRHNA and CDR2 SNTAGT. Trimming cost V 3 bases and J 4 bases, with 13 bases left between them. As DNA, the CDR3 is TGTGCCAGCAGTGAGACAAGGTCCAGTTACGAGCAGTACTTC. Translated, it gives CASSETRSSYEQYF.

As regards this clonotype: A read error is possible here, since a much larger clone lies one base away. The CDR3 sequence is CATSRDGGRGRTEAFF. In DNA, the CDR3 is TGTGCCACCAGCAGAGATGGGGGCAGGGGAAGGACTGAAGCTTTCTTT. The V gene is TRBV15, the J gene TRBJ1-1, with D possibly TRBD1 on 6 matching bases. From germline, CDR1 is LNHNV and CDR2 YYDKDF (reference sequence). The CDR3 runs to 16 residues. Trimming removed 0 bases at V and 5 bases at J, with 16 bases between.

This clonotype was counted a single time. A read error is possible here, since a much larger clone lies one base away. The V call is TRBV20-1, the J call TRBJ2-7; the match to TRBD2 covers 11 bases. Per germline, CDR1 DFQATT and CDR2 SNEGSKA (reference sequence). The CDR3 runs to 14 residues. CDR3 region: CGARSSGGAHEQYF. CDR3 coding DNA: TGCGGTGCTAGGAGTAGCGGGGGGGCCCACGAGCAGTACTTC.

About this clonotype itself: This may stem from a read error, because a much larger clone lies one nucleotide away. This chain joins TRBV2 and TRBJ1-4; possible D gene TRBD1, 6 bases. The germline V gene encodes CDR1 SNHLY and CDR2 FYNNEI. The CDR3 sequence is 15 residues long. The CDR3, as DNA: TGTGCCAGCAGTGTTGGGACACCGTTCAATGAAAAACTGGTTTTT. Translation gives CASSVGTPFNEKLVF.

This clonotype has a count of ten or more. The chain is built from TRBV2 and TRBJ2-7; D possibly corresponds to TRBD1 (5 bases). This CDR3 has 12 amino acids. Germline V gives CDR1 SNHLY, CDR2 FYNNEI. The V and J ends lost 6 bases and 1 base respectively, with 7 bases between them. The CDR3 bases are TGTGCCAGCAGGCGACAGTCCTACGAGCAGTACTTC. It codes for CASRRQSYEQYF.

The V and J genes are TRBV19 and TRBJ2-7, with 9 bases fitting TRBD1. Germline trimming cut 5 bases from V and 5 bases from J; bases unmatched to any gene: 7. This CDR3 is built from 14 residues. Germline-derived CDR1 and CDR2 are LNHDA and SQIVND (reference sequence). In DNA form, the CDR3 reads TGTGCCAGTAGTCCTTGGACAGGGGCCCACGAGCAGTACTTC. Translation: CASSPWTGAHEQYF.

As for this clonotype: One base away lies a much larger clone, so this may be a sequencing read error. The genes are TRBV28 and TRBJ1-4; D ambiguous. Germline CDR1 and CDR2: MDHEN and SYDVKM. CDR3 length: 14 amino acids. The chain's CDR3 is CATQFNSLNEKMFF. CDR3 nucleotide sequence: TGTGCCACCCAGTTTAATAGCCTTAATGAAAAAATGTTTTTT. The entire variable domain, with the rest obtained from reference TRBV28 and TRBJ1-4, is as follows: DVKVTQSSRYLVKRTGEKVFLECVQDMDHENMFWYRQDPGLGLRLIYFSYDVKMKEKGDIPEGYSVSREKKERFSLILESASTNQTSMYLCATQFNSLNEKMFFGSGTQLSVL.

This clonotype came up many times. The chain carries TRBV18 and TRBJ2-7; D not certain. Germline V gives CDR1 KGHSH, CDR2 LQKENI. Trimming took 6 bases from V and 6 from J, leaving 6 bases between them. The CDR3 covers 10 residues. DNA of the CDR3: TGTGCCAGCTCTGGGCCCGAGCAGTACTTC. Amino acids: CASSGPEQYF.

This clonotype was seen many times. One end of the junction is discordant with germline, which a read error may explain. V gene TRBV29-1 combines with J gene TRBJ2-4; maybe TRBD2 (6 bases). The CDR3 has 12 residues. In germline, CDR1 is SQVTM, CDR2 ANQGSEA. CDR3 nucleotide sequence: TGCAGCGTCGAAGGGGACTCAGACATTCAGTACTTC. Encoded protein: CSVEGDSDIQYF.

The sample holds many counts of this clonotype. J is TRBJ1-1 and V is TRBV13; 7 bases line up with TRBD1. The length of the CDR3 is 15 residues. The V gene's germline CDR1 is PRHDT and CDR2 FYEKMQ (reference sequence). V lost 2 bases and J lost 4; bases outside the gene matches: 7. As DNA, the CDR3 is TGTGCCAGCAGCTTACGTGGGACAGTCGTCACTGAAGCTTTCTTT. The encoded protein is CASSLRGTVVTEAFF.

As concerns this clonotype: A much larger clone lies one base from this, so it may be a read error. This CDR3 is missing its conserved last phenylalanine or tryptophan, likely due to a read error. CDR3 in DNA: TGCGCCAGCAGCCAGGACCCACTCTCCTACGAGCAGTACTCC. Amino acids: CASSQDPLSYEQYS. The chain is built from TRBV4-1 and TRBJ2-7; no firm D call. CDR3 length equals 14 residues. Trimming pared 3 bases from V and 0 bases from J, leaving 9 bases between. In germline, CDR1 is MGHRA, CDR2 YSYEKL.

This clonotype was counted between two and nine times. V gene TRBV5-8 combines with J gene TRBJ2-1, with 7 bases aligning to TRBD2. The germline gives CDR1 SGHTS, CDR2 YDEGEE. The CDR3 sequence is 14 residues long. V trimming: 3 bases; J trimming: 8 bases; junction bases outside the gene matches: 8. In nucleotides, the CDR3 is TGTGCCAGCAGCTACGGGCCAGCGGGGTATGAGCAGTTCTTC. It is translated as CASSYGPAGYEQFF.

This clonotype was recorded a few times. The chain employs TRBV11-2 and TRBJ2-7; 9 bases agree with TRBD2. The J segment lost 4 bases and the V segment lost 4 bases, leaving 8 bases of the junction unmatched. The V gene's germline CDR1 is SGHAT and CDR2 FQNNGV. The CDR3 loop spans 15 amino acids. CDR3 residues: CASSSPGLADYEQYF. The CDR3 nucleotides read TGTGCCAGCAGCTCCCCGGGACTAGCAGATTACGAGCAGTACTTC.

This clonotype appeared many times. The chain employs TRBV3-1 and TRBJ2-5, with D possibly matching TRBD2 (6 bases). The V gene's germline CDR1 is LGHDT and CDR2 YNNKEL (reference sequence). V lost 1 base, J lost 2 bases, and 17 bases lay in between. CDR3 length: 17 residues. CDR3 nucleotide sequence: TGTGCCAGCAGCCAAGGGACCCTTGCCGGGGGTCAAGAGACCCAGTACTTC. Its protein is CASSQGTLAGGQETQYF.

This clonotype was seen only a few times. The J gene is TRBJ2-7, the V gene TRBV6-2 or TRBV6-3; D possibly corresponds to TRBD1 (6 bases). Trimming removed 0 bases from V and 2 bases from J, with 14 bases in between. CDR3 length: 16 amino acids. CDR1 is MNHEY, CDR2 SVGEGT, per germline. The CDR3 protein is CASSYSKAGDPYEQYF. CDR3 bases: TGTGCCAGCAGTTACTCGAAGGCAGGGGACCCCTACGAGCAGTACTTC.

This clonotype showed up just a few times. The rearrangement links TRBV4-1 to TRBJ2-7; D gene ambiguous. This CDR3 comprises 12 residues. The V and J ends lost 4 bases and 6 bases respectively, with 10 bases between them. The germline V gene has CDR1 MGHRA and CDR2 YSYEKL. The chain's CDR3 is CASSLHGREQYF. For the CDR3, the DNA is TGCGCCAGCAGCCTACACGGCCGCGAGCAGTACTTC.

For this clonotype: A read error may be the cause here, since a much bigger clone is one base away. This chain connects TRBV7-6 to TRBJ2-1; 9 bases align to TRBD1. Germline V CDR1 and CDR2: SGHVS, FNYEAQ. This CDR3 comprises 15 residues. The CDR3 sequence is CASGLNRGPYNEQFF. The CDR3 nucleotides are TGTGCCAGCGGCTTAAACAGGGGGCCTTACAATGAGCAGTTCTTC.

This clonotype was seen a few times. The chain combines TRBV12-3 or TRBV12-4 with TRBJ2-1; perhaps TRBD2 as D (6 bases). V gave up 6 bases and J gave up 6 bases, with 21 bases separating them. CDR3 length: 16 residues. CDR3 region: CASSFSPETAGNEQFF. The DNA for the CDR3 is TGTGCCAGCAGCTTCTCTCCCGAGACAGCGGGCAATGAGCAGTTCTTC.

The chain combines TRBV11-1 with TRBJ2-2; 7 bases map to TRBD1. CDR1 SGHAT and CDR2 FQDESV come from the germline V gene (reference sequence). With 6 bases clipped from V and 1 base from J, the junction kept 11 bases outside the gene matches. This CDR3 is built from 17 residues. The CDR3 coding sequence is TGTGCCAGCAGTCTGCAGGGGGACAACTGGAACACCGGGGAGCTGTTTTTT. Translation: CASSLQGDNWNTGELFF.